A single sample gave rise to the 9 T cell receptor beta chains below, sequenced in a study of T cells after posttransplantation cyclophosphamide. Sequencing used immunoSEQ multiplex PCR; TCRdb keeps in-frame clones, though not all of them. The sample yields about 22,000 clones, without any singletons. The sample was PBMCs. These receptors were collected from a woman between 50 and 59 years old in good health, CMV-negative, and a related stem cell transplant donor.

This clone was observed at least ten times. The rearrangement uses TRBV30 and TRBJ2-7; 8 bases match TRBD1. CDR1 and CDR2 (germline): GTSNPN, SVGIG (reference sequence). Losses at the gene ends were 4 bases for V and 11 bases for J; bases not matched to a gene: 13. This CDR3 region has 13 residues. Here the CDR3 reads CAWTDREPPFKYF. The DNA for the CDR3 is TGTGCCTGGACGGACAGGGAACCTCCTTTCAAGTACTTC.

This clone came up many times. The rearrangement joins TRBV2 to TRBJ2-1; TRBD1 matches 8 bases. The CDR3 has 16 amino acids. CDR1 SNHLY and CDR2 FYNNEI come from the germline V gene. J was trimmed by 8 bases and V by 1 base; bases with no gene match: 10. The CDR3 spells CASSEVFAGGAYEQFF. DNA of the CDR3: TGTGCCAGCAGTGAAGTCTTCGCAGGGGGCGCGTATGAGCAGTTCTTC.

This clone occurred many times. This rearrangement joins TRBV18 to TRBJ2-7, with TRBD2 as a possible D gene (5 bases). The germline V gene has CDR1 KGHSH and CDR2 LQKENI. Deletions cut 2 bases from V and 0 bases from J, with 8 bases between. This CDR3 is built from 14 residues. DNA of the CDR3: TGTGCCAGCTCACCATTTCGGGACTCCTACGAGCAGTACTTC. It encodes CASSPFRDSYEQYF.

In its sample, this clone was seen many times. The chain recombines TRBV18 with TRBJ1-1; no clear D gene. Germline V gene sequence: CDR1 KGHSH, CDR2 LQKENI. Trimming stripped 5 bases from V and 5 bases from J, with 18 bases between. The CDR3 runs 15 residues. This chain's CDR3 is CASSSDDGAGTEAFF. CDR3 sequence (DNA): TGTGCCAGCTCATCTGATGACGGCGCGGGTACTGAAGCTTTCTTT.

This clone was recorded many times. CDR3 in amino acids: CASTPRMQNTEAFF. The CDR3, as DNA: TGTGCCAGTACCCCTAGGATGCAGAACACTGAAGCTTTCTTT. The chain combines TRBV19 with TRBJ1-1; D remains ambiguous. CDR1 is LNHDA and CDR2 is SQIVND in the germline V gene (reference sequence). CDR3 length: 14 amino acids. Trimming took 7 bases from V and 1 from J, leaving 13 bases between them. The entire variable domain, with the rest obtained from reference TRBV19 and TRBJ1-1, is as follows: DGGITQSPKYLFRKEGQNVTLSCEQNLNHDAMYWYRQDPGQGLRLIYYSQIVNDFQKGDIAEGYSVSREKKESFPLTVTSAQKNPTAFYLCASTPRMQNTEAFFGQGTRLTVV.

This clone was seen many times. The V call is TRBV6-6, the J call TRBJ1-1; tentative D call: TRBD1 (6 bases). Germline V gene lookup returns CDR1 MNHNY and CDR2 SVGAGI (reference sequence). Trimming removed 2 bases at V and 6 bases at J, with 13 bases between. The CDR3 runs to 14 residues. Here the CDR3 reads CASSYHRASPEAFF. DNA for the CDR3: TGTGCCAGCAGTTACCACAGGGCGTCCCCTGAAGCTTTCTTT.

This clone showed up many times. The chain has TRBV7-3 and TRBJ2-3; D gene uncertain. The CDR3 length is 14 residues. The germline CDR1 and CDR2 sequences are SGHTA and FQGTGA. The germline V and J ends were trimmed by 1 base and 1 base, with 6 bases remaining between them. This CDR3 is CASSLKLRTDTQYF. The CDR3 DNA follows: TGTGCCAGCAGCTTAAAACTACGCACAGATACGCAGTATTTT.

The table lists this clone with many counts. V and J are TRBV19 and TRBJ2-3, with 8 bases identical to TRBD2. Germline V gene data show CDR1 as LNHDA and CDR2 as SQIVND (reference sequence). CDR3 size: 15 residues. V lost 4 bases to trimming and J lost 2 bases; unmatched junction nucleotides: 5. This chain's CDR3 is CASSRIAGHTDTQYF. The CDR3 nucleotides are TGTGCCAGTAGTAGGATAGCGGGGCACACAGATACGCAGTATTTT.

This clone was recorded at least ten times. The chain employs TRBV6-6 and TRBJ1-3; 9 bases map to TRBD1. The CDR3 is 16 amino acids. V lost 4 bases and J lost 1; bases outside the gene matches: 5. Germline lookup yields CDR1 MNHNY and CDR2 SVGAGI (reference sequence). As DNA, the CDR3 is TGTGCCAGCAGTTTTCAAGGACAGGGGTCTGGAAACACCATATATTTT. Its translation is CASSFQGQGSGNTIYF.